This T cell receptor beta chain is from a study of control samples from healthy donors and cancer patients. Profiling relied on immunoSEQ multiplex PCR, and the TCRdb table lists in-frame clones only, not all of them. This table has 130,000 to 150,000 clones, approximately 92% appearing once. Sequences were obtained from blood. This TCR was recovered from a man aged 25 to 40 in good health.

Here the CDR3 reads CASSRYRGCRDTQYF. DNA of the CDR3: TGTGCCAGCAGTCGGTACAGGGGGTGCAGGGATACGCAGTATTTT. V is TRBV21-1 and J is TRBJ2-3; whether TRBD1, the table's D call, matches the DNA was not checked. TRBV21-1 is a known pseudogene. This CDR3 comprises 15 residues.